This TCR beta chain was recovered during a study of blood T cell repertoires in COVID-19. About the study: Samples of COVID-19 (acute and convalescent) were obtained from the United States, Italy and Spain.

The repertoire was sequenced with immunoSEQ multiplex PCR; TCRdb's copy has only in-frame clones and lacks some. The sample includes over 300,000 clones, 90% seen only once; the top ten take 6.5%. V shed 2 bases and J 7 bases; nucleotides not matched to a gene: 9. The CDR3 loop spans 16 amino acids. Germline V CDR1 and CDR2: MNHNY, SVGAGI (reference sequence). The V call is TRBV6-6, the J call TRBJ1-5; TRBD1 matches 9 bases. This sequence was found in a man between 18 and 35 years old with active or convalescent COVID-19. The sample taken for sequencing was peripheral blood. CDR3 DNA: TGTGCCAGCAGTTACATAGAGACAGGGGGAGGACAGCCCCAGCATTTT. Protein: CASSYIETGGGQPQHF.